The 14 T cell receptor beta chains below all came from one sample that was sequenced in a study of T-cell memory formation after mild COVID-19. TCRdb ran MiXCR on the 5' RACE reads and lists one entry per CDR3 protein. This repertoire shows 300,000 to 400,000 distinct CDR3 sequences, 13% to 15% found once; its top ten account for around 22%. The sequenced sample consisted of PBMCs or a T cell subset sorted from them (not recorded which). All receptors derive from a young man who had mild COVID-19 (a few samples of this study predate the infection). Cell type and time point are not known.

The sample holds a few counts of this clonotype. This sequence joins TRBV20-1 and TRBJ1-1; 7 bases match TRBD1. The germline gives CDR1 DFQATT, CDR2 SNEGSKA (reference sequence). This CDR3 region has 14 residues. V was pared by 1 base and J by 8 bases, with 10 bases of the junction left unmatched. As DNA, the CDR3 is TGCAGTGCTAGAGTCTTACAGGGGCCGCTCGAAGCTTTCTTT. It specifies CSARVLQGPLEAFF.

The V gene is TRBV7-9, the J gene TRBJ1-5, with a possible D match to TRBD1 (6 bases). V gave up 6 bases and J gave up 6 bases, with 21 bases separating them. The CDR3 runs to 16 residues. Looked up from germline, CDR1 is SEHNR and CDR2 is FQNEAQ (reference sequence). CDR3 sequence reads: CASSAHGTPGRQPQHF. The CDR3 DNA sequence: TGTGCCAGCAGTGCCCATGGGACACCAGGGCGTCAGCCCCAGCATTTT.

In this sample, this clonotype turned up a few times. The rearrangement links TRBV5-1 to TRBJ1-5, with TRBD1 as a possible D gene (5 bases). V was cut by 0 bases and J by 7 bases, with 11 bases left in between. Germline values: CDR1 SGHRS, CDR2 YFSETQ. The CDR3 loop spans 14 amino acids. The CDR3 sequence: CASSLEAGSQPQHF. The CDR3 DNA follows: TGCGCCAGCAGCTTGGAGGCAGGGAGCCAGCCCCAGCATTTT.

Only a few counts were recorded for this clonotype. The chain couples TRBV5-1 to TRBJ2-3, with D perhaps TRBD1 (5 bases). V lost 0 bases to trimming and J lost 2 bases, with 13 bases between them. There are 16 residues in the CDR3. Per germline, CDR1 SGHRS and CDR2 YFSETQ. The CDR3 region has the DNA TGCGCCAGCAGCTTGGTTGCAGGGCCTCCCACAGATACGCAGTATTTT. This codes for CASSLVAGPPTDTQYF. Based on the CDR3 plus reference TRBV5-1 and TRBJ2-3, the full variable domain is KAGVTQTPRYLIKTRGQQVTLSCSPISGHRSVSWYQQTPGQGLQFLFEYFSETQRNKGNFPGRFSGRQFSNSRSEMNVSTLELGDSALYLCASSLVAGPPTDTQYFGPGTRLTVL.

This clonotype showed up many times. The gene calls are TRBV4-1 and TRBJ1-1, with unresolved D. The germline V gene has CDR1 MGHRA and CDR2 YSYEKL. Trimming removed 4 bases at V and 5 bases at J, with 17 bases between. The CDR3 is 15 residues long. Written as DNA, the CDR3 is TGCGCCAGCAGCCCAATAGGACTGAAGGGAACTGAAGCTTTCTTT. This gives the protein CASSPIGLKGTEAFF.

V and J are TRBV6-6 and TRBJ2-6, with 11 bases that match TRBD2. Germline loops: CDR1 MNHNY, CDR2 SVGAGI (reference sequence). Trimming took 2 bases from V and 0 from J; bases not matched to a gene: 6. The CDR3 covers 19 residues. Here the CDR3 DNA reads TGTGCCAGCAGTTACCGTGCTAGCGGGGGGCGCTCTGGGGCCAACGTCCTGACTTTC. It translates to CASSYRASGGRSGANVLTF.

This clonotype was detected only a few times. V and J are TRBV18 and TRBJ1-2, with 7 bases identical to TRBD1. Germline V gives CDR1 KGHSH, CDR2 LQKENI. The CDR3 covers 14 residues. J was trimmed by 1 base and V by 4 bases; bases with no gene match: 3. The CDR3 region has the DNA TGTGCCAGCTCACAGGGGGCGCATAACTATGGCTACACCTTC. It codes for CASSQGAHNYGYTF.

A few counts support this clonotype. J is TRBJ1-1 and V is TRBV7-9; D uncertain. The CDR3 totals 14 residues. CDR1 is SEHNR, CDR2 FQNEAQ, per germline (reference sequence). Trimming left V 4 bases short and J 1 base short, with 10 bases between. The CDR3 loop is CASSSRMRNTEAFF. CDR3 DNA sequence: TGTGCCAGCAGCTCCCGGATGAGGAACACTGAAGCTTTCTTT.

The chain recombines TRBV6-5 with TRBJ2-7; no clear D. V was shortened by 8 bases and J by 0 bases, with 8 bases between the two germline ends. The germline gives CDR1 MNHEY, CDR2 SVGAGI. CDR3 size: 12 residues. The CDR3 loop reads CASGRSSYEQYV. CDR3 bases: TGTGCCAGCGGCAGGAGCTCCTACGAGCAGTACGTC.

The chain couples TRBV7-9 to TRBJ2-4, with TRBD2 matching over 7 bases. CDR3 size: 15 residues. With 4 bases clipped from V and 9 bases from J, the junction kept 12 bases outside the gene matches. Germline V gives CDR1 SEHNR, CDR2 FQNEAQ (reference sequence). CDR3 residues: CASSSRVLGGGIQYF. DNA for the CDR3: TGTGCCAGCAGCTCTAGGGTGCTGGGGGGGGGCATTCAGTACTTC.

The chain employs TRBV4-1 and TRBJ2-5; D unclear. CDR3 length: 16 amino acids. Trimming shortened V by 0 bases and J by 5 bases, and 16 bases separated the two germline ends. CDR1 and CDR2 (germline): MGHRA, YSYEKL. CDR3 sequence: CASSQDMAPRAETQYF. For the CDR3, the DNA is TGCGCCAGCAGCCAAGATATGGCTCCTCGGGCTGAGACCCAGTACTTC.

This clonotype was detected a few times. The chain couples TRBV20-1 to TRBJ2-2; weak D call: TRBD1 (6 bases). The CDR3 is 13 residues long. Germline assignment: CDR1 DFQATT and CDR2 SNEGSKA (reference sequence). The V end was cut by 4 bases, the J end by 7 bases, with 13 bases between. The CDR3 coding sequence is TGCAGTGCTAAGGCAGGGGTATACGGGGAGCTGTTTTTT. It specifies CSAKAGVYGELFF.

This clonotype showed up just a few times. The final CDR3 position lacks the conserved phenylalanine or tryptophan, pointing to a likely read error. V usage is TRBV5-6 and J usage is TRBJ2-7; 8 nucleotides line up with TRBD2. The CDR3 is 13 amino acids. The V gene's germline CDR1 is SGHDT and CDR2 YYEEEE. V gave up 3 bases and J gave up 5 bases; unmatched junction bases: 4. The CDR3 spells CASSSLAGNEQYS. The CDR3, as DNA: TGTGCCAGCAGCTCCCTAGCGGGTAACGAGCAGTACTCC.

This clonotype was seen only a few times. The gene calls are TRBV9 and TRBJ2-3; 11 nucleotides line up with TRBD2. The CDR3 runs 16 residues. In germline, CDR1 is SGDLS, CDR2 YYNGEE. V was pared by 4 bases and J by 1 base, with 5 bases of the junction left unmatched. The CDR3 DNA is TGTGCCAGCAGCCTACTAGCGGGGGCGCGCACAGATACGCAGTATTTT. Translating it yields CASSLLAGARTDTQYF.